This T cell receptor (beta chain) derives from a study of blood T cell repertoires in COVID-19. TCRdb's copy holds only in-frame clones and misses some; the assay was immunoSEQ multiplex PCR. The top ten clones hold around 9% of a sample with 300,000 to 350,000 clones, roughly 90% of them seen once. Germline CDR1 MGHRA, CDR2 YSYEKL. The length of the CDR3 is 17 residues. V shed 1 base and J shed 8 bases, with 22 bases lying between them. The chain links TRBV4-1 to TRBJ2-3; a weak D match, TRBD2 (5 bases). This TCR was sampled from a woman under 40 who had recovered from COVID-19. The specimen sequenced was PBMCs or T cells enriched from blood (not recorded which). The CDR3 sequence: CASSQGGSGDLSPTQYF. The CDR3 DNA reads TGCGCCAGCAGCCAAGGAGGAAGCGGTGATCTTTCGCCTACGCAGTATTTT.